This T cell receptor (beta chain) was sequenced for a study of vaccination and CD4 T cells after COVID-19. Germline CDR1 MNHEY, CDR2 SMNVEV (reference sequence). This CDR3 comprises 13 residues. The ends were cut back, 4 bases at V and 5 bases at J, with 11 bases in the middle. This clonotype was observed a few times. Its cognate antigen is unknown. Treatment defined: roughly 10-day PBMC culture with coronavirus spike peptide pools or control peptides (ViraFEST assay). At the Johns Hopkins FTIC core, DNA taken from cultured CD4+ T cells was sequenced by way of the Oncomine TCR Beta short-read assay. TCRdb reprocessed the PCR reads with MiXCR, giving one entry per CDR3 protein. The data show 13,000 or so distinct CDR3 sequences, with around 74% seen just once and around 31% held by the top ten.

The clonotype was recovered from a human donor who had recovered from COVID-19. The sample taken for sequencing was CD4+ T cells from blood, cultured in vitro. This chain joins TRBV27 and TRBJ2-5; D gene unclear. The CDR3 DNA is TGTGCCAGCAGTTACACGATACGGGAGACCCAGTACTTC. Translating gives CASSYTIRETQYF.